The present T cell receptor (beta chain) was sequenced within a study of T cell changes during pregnancy in multiple sclerosis. The CDR3 length is 12 residues. The V and J ends lost 5 bases and 4 bases respectively, with 6 bases between them. CDR1 SGHVS and CDR2 FQNEAQ come from the germline V gene. TCRdb keeps only in-frame clones here, not all; method: immunoSEQ multiplex PCR. The profile shows approximately 24,000 clones, about nine tenths of them singletons. The sequencing here drew on CD8+ T cells from peripheral blood mononuclear cells, taken in the first trimester of pregnancy. This sequence joins TRBV7-8 and TRBJ1-5; D uncertain. This TCR was recovered from a female donor in good health, enrolled as a control in a pregnancy study. DNA for the CDR3: TGTGCCAGCAGCGTCCAGAATCAGCCCCAGCATTTT. This translates into CASSVQNQPQHF.